These T cell receptor beta chains were read from a single sample in a study of blood T cell repertoires in COVID-19. TCRdb keeps only in-frame clones here, not all; method: immunoSEQ multiplex PCR. The sample yields about 58,000 clones, about 88% seen once. The source material was peripheral blood. The source of these receptors is a human donor with active COVID-19. The donor label of this sample is uncertain. Both conserved end residues are part of each CDR3. Each record gives: D gene, J gene, clone size, V gene, CDR3 DNA, CDR3 protein. A D gene is named only where the DNA matches it firmly. For some rows the clone size is stated as once, few or many, or as a class when expanded; others skip it.

D: -; J: TRBJ2-2; size: -; V: TRBV6-5; DNA: TGTGCCAGCAGTTACTCACGGACAGCGAACACCGGGGAGCTGTTTTTT; CDR3: CASSYSRTANTGELFF
D: -; J: TRBJ1-4; size: -; V: TRBV9; DNA: TGTGCCAGCAGTGCGGGGACTAACGGTGAAAAACTGTTTTTT; CDR3: CASSAGTNGEKLFF
D: -; J: TRBJ1-4; size: -; V: TRBV2; DNA: TGTGCCAGCAACGCGAGGGATGTTGGTAATGAAAAACTGTTTTTT; CDR3: CASNARDVGNEKLFF
D: -; J: TRBJ1-2; size: -; V: TRBV10-3; DNA: TGTGCCATCAGGGGTGAAGGGGGACCTGGCTACACCTTC; CDR3: CAIRGEGGPGYTF
D: -; J: TRBJ1-1; size: -; V: TRBV28; DNA: TGTGCCAGCAGTTTACTAAGACAGGAAGCTTTCTTT; CDR3: CASSLLRQEAFF
D: -; J: TRBJ2-1; size: -; V: TRBV9; DNA: TGTGCCAGCAGGCCGTTGAGCTCCTACAATGAGCAGTTCTTC; CDR3: CASRPLSSYNEQFF
D: -; J: TRBJ2-7; size: -; V: TRBV5-8; DNA: TGTGCCAGCAGCTTGGACAGAGCCACCGAGCAGTACTTC; CDR3: CASSLDRATEQYF
D: -; J: TRBJ1-1; size: -; V: TRBV30; DNA: TGTGCCTGGCGACCGTTCGGGGTGAACACTGAAGCTTTCTTT; CDR3: CAWRPFGVNTEAFF
D: TRBD1; J: TRBJ1-1; size: -; V: TRBV2; DNA: TGTGCCAGCGGAGAAGGCAGGGGGACTGAAGCTTTCTTT; CDR3: CASGEGRGTEAFF
D: TRBD1; J: TRBJ1-1; size: -; V: TRBV5-5; DNA: TGTGCCAGCAGCTTGGGCGACAGGGCCACTGAAGCTTTCTTT; CDR3: CASSLGDRATEAFF
D: -; J: TRBJ1-3; size: -; V: TRBV19; DNA: TGTGCCAGTTTCGGGATGAGCTCTGGAAACACCATATATTTT; CDR3: CASFGMSSGNTIYF
D: TRBD2; J: TRBJ2-7; size: -; V: TRBV30; DNA: TGTGCCTGGAGTGTACTAGCGCAGCACGAGCAGTACTTC; CDR3: CAWSVLAQHEQYF
D: -; J: TRBJ1-6; size: -; V: TRBV28; DNA: TGTGCCAGCAGTCCCCGACAGTCGTATTCACCCCTCCACTTT; CDR3: CASSPRQSYSPLHF
D: -; J: TRBJ2-7; size: -; V: TRBV18; DNA: TGTGCCAGCTCACCAGCCGCTAGCGAGCAGTACTTC; CDR3: CASSPAASEQYF
D: TRBD1; J: TRBJ2-1; size: once; V: TRBV7-8; DNA: TGTGCCAGCAGCCAGGGGACAGGGCTTTACAATGAGCAGTTCTTC; CDR3: CASSQGTGLYNEQFF
D: -; J: TRBJ1-3; size: -; V: TRBV19; DNA: TGTGCCAGTCGGGACACGGACTCTGGAAACACCATATATTTT; CDR3: CASRDTDSGNTIYF
D: TRBD1; J: TRBJ2-6; size: -; V: TRBV6-5; DNA: TGTGCCAGCAGACCAGACAGGGCCGGGGCCAACGTCCTGACTTTC; CDR3: CASRPDRAGANVLTF
D: TRBD1; J: TRBJ2-3; size: -; V: TRBV19; DNA: TGTGCCAGTAGTAGTAACAGGGGGCGGTTATCAGATACGCAGTATTTT; CDR3: CASSSNRGRLSDTQYF
D: -; J: TRBJ2-7; size: -; V: TRBV5-4; DNA: TGTGCCAGCAGGGAGATTACAAACCCCTACGAGCAGTACTTC; CDR3: CASREITNPYEQYF
D: -; J: TRBJ1-3; size: -; V: TRBV5-1; DNA: TGCGCCAGCAGCGTGGGGGGGGATGGAAACACCATATATTTT; CDR3: CASSVGGDGNTIYF
D: TRBD1; J: TRBJ1-4; size: -; V: TRBV7-9; DNA: TGTGCCAGCAGCTCATCCGGGACAGGGAATGAAAAACTGTTTTTT; CDR3: CASSSSGTGNEKLFF
D: -; J: TRBJ2-1; size: once; V: TRBV11-3; DNA: TGTGCCAGCAGCTTAGCTGCTAGCTCGGGTACCTACAATGAGCAGTTCTTC; CDR3: CASSLAASSGTYNEQFF
D: -; J: TRBJ1-2; size: -; V: TRBV10-3; DNA: TGTGCCATCAGTGAGGTTTCAGGGTATGGCTACACCTTC; CDR3: CAISEVSGYGYTF
D: -; J: TRBJ2-1; size: -; V: TRBV19; DNA: TGTGCCAGTAGTATAGGCCCCGGGTACAATGAGCAGTTCTTC; CDR3: CASSIGPGYNEQFF
D: -; J: TRBJ2-7; size: -; V: TRBV10-2; DNA: TGCGCCAGCAAGGATATTAGCGCGCCCACAACCTACGAGCAGTACTTC; CDR3: CASKDISAPTTYEQYF
D: -; J: TRBJ1-2; size: -; V: TRBV14; DNA: TGTGCCAGCAGCCTACAGGGAGAGGACGGGCGGGGCTACACCTTC; CDR3: CASSLQGEDGRGYTF
D: -; J: TRBJ2-7; size: once; V: TRBV5-8; DNA: TGTGCCAGCAGCTTGGAGGCAGGGCTTACCTACGAGCAGTACTTC; CDR3: CASSLEAGLTYEQYF
D: TRBD1; J: TRBJ1-5; size: -; V: TRBV10-3; DNA: TGTGCCATCAGTGGAACCGGGACAGATAGCAATCAGCCCCAGCATTTT; CDR3: CAISGTGTDSNQPQHF
D: -; J: TRBJ1-5; size: few; V: TRBV19; DNA: TGTGCCAGTAGGAGTCCCCTCAGGGGCAGCAATCAGCCCCAGCATTTT; CDR3: CASRSPLRGSNQPQHF
D: -; J: TRBJ2-2; size: -; V: TRBV5-4; DNA: TGTGCCAGCAGCTTGGGTAAAGTGAGGTCGACCGGGGAGCTGTTTTTT; CDR3: CASSLGKVRSTGELFF
D: -; J: TRBJ2-1; size: -; V: TRBV27; DNA: TGTGCCAGCAGTTTAATTCTATCGGGACTTCGCAATGAGCAGTTCTTC; CDR3: CASSLILSGLRNEQFF
D: -; J: TRBJ2-7; size: -; V: TRBV7-2; DNA: TGTGCCAGCAGCCCCATGACAGGCTCCTACGAGCAGTACTTC; CDR3: CASSPMTGSYEQYF
D: -; J: TRBJ1-2; size: -; V: TRBV29-1; DNA: TGCAGCGTTGCGGGGGGGCGCGGGGCCGTCGATGGCTACACCTTC; CDR3: CSVAGGRGAVDGYTF
D: -; J: TRBJ2-7; size: once; V: TRBV28; DNA: TGTGCCAGCAGTGAGAGCTTCGAGCAGTACTTC; CDR3: CASSESFEQYF
D: -; J: TRBJ2-1; size: once; V: TRBV20-1; DNA: TGCGGTACTGGGCTGGCTAATCAGCAGTTCTTC; CDR3: CGTGLANQQFF
D: TRBD2; J: TRBJ2-3; size: -; V: TRBV20-1; DNA: TGCAGTGCTAGTTGGGCGGGAGAGGGCGGCACAGATACGCAGTATTTT; CDR3: CSASWAGEGGTDTQYF
D: -; J: TRBJ1-4; size: -; V: TRBV28; DNA: TGTGCCAGCACGGGGGGGGCAGATGAAAAACTGTTTTTT; CDR3: CASTGGADEKLFF
D: TRBD1; J: TRBJ2-5; size: -; V: TRBV5-1; DNA: TGCGCCAGCAGCTTAGGGATGGACAGGGGCCAAGAGACCCAGTACTTC; CDR3: CASSLGMDRGQETQYF
D: TRBD1; J: TRBJ1-2; size: -; V: TRBV29-1; DNA: TGCAGCGCGCAAGACGCTTGGGACAGGGGCGGCGGCTACACCTTC; CDR3: CSAQDAWDRGGGYTF
D: -; J: TRBJ1-4; size: -; V: TRBV14; DNA: TGTGCCAGCAGCCGGGACTGGGGGGAAAAACTGTTTTTT; CDR3: CASSRDWGEKLFF
D: TRBD2; J: TRBJ2-7; size: few; V: TRBV7-2; DNA: TGTGCCAGCAGCGACCAGCGGGAGAGGTCCTACGAGCAGTACTTC; CDR3: CASSDQRERSYEQYF
D: -; J: TRBJ1-4; size: -; V: TRBV5-6; DNA: TGTGCCAGCAGCTTGCGGAGGGAAAAACTGTTTTTT; CDR3: CASSLRREKLFF